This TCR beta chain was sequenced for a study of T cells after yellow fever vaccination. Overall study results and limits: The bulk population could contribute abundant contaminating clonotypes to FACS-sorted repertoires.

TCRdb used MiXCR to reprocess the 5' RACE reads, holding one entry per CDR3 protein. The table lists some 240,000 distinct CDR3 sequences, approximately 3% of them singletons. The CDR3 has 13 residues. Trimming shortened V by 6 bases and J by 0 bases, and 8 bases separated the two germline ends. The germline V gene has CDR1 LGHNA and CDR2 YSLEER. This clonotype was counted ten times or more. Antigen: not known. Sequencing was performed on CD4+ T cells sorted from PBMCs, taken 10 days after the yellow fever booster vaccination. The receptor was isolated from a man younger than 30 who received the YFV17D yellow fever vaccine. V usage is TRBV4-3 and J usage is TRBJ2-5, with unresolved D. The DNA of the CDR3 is TGCGCCAGCAGTCTGACGGACCAAGAGACCCAGTACTTC. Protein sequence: CASSLTDQETQYF.